This passage covers 9 T cell receptor beta chains from one sample sequenced in a study of metastatic and nonmetastatic thyroid tumors. Every patient was untreated before thyroid surgery. Through MiXCR, TCRdb re-clonotyped the PCR reads. Among 30,000 to 40,000 clones listed, 18% were seen once. The sample consisted of blood. The receptors here all came from a male donor with papillary thyroid cancer or a benign thyroid nodule (not recorded which). Some clones in this sample may be carry-over from other donors' samples.

The sample holds many counts of this clone. The chain joins TRBV7-9 to TRBJ1-6, with 9 bases fitting TRBD1. Germline assignment: CDR1 SEHNR and CDR2 FQNEAQ (reference sequence). The CDR3 spans 15 residues. Unmatched junction bases numbered 3, after V lost 2 bases and J lost 7 bases. The chain's CDR3 is CASSLYRGPNSPLHF. The CDR3 coding sequence is TGTGCCAGCAGCTTATACAGGGGGCCCAATTCACCCCTCCACTTT.

This clone occurred many times. The chain uses TRBV20-1 and TRBJ1-3, with D unclear. The CDR3 loop spans 13 amino acids. Germline CDR1 DFQATT, CDR2 SNEGSKA (reference sequence). Trimming pared 6 bases from V and 4 bases from J, leaving 13 bases between. This CDR3 reads CSAPYLGGNTIYF. The DNA of the CDR3 is TGCAGTGCCCCTTATCTGGGGGGAAACACCATATATTTT.

This clone was counted many times. The chain has TRBV4-1 and TRBJ2-7; 7 nucleotides line up with TRBD2. The ends lost 4 bases at V and 1 base at J; junction bases unmatched: 7. CDR1 and CDR2 (germline): MGHRA, YSYEKL. This CDR3 is 15 amino acids long. The CDR3 region has the DNA TGCGCCAGCAGCCTTTTTGGGCGGGAGTCCTACGAGCAGTACTTC. Its translation is CASSLFGRESYEQYF.

The chain recombines TRBV6-1 with TRBJ2-2; 9 positions match TRBD1. Germline V gives CDR1 MNHNS, CDR2 SASEGT. V was clipped by 3 bases and J by 0 bases; unmatched bases: 2. CDR3 length equals 16 residues. CDR3 DNA sequence: TGTGCCAGCAGTGACGGGACAGGGACGAACACCGGGGAGCTGTTTTTT. It codes for CASSDGTGTNTGELFF.

The gene calls are TRBV5-1 and TRBJ2-2; no firm D call. This CDR3 is 17 amino acids long. Germline CDR1 reads SGHRS; CDR2 reads YFSETQ. V was pared by 0 bases and J by 1 base, with 13 bases between. The DNA of the CDR3 is TGCGCCAGCAGCTTGGGCCCGGCCAGCTTGAACACCGGGGAGCTGTTTTTT. Its translation: CASSLGPASLNTGELFF.

This clone was detected many times. The genes are TRBV2 and TRBJ1-2; 8 nucleotides align to TRBD1. The CDR3 runs 14 residues. V lost 7 bases, J lost 0 bases, and 4 bases stayed unmatched. Germline V gives CDR1 SNHLY, CDR2 FYNNEI. CDR3: CASILTGANYGYTF. CDR3 DNA sequence: TGTGCCAGCATTCTGACAGGGGCTAACTATGGCTACACCTTC. Looking up the rest from reference TRBV2 and TRBJ1-2 gives the full variable domain: EPEVTQTPSHQVTQMGQEVILRCVPISNHLYFYWYRQILGQKVEFLVSFYNNEISEKSEIFDDQFSVERPDGSNFTLKIRSTKLEDSAMYFCASILTGANYGYTFGSGTRLTVV.

This clone was seen a few times. The chain is built from TRBV2 and TRBJ2-7; maybe TRBD1 (6 bases). The CDR3 length is 13 residues. CDR1 SNHLY and CDR2 FYNNEI come from the germline V gene. The V end lost 6 bases, the J end lost 3 bases, and 12 bases lay between the germline ends. CDR3 sequence reads: CASSPDRNYEQYF. CDR3 DNA sequence: TGTGCCAGCAGCCCCGACAGGAACTACGAGCAGTACTTC.

The rearrangement joins TRBV12-3 or TRBV12-4 to TRBJ2-1; unclear D gene. With 6 bases removed from V and 8 bases from J, the gap between germline ends came to 8 bases. The CDR3 runs to 11 residues. CDR3 residues: CASSPRDEQFF. The DNA for the CDR3 is TGTGCCAGCAGCCCTCGGGATGAGCAGTTCTTC.

This clone was recorded many times. The rearrangement joins TRBV5-4 to TRBJ1-2, with D perhaps TRBD1 (6 bases). V lost 0 bases and J lost 1, with 13 bases in between. Germline V gene sequence: CDR1 SGHNT, CDR2 YYREEE (reference sequence). The CDR3 totals 16 residues. In DNA form, the CDR3 reads TGTGCCAGCAGCTTGGTGGGTGGGGGCGTTAACTATGGCTACACCTTC. Its translation: CASSLVGGGVNYGYTF.